The present T cell receptor (beta chain) was sequenced within a study of blood T cell repertoires in COVID-19. Across the study: The study drew acute and convalescent COVID-19 samples from the United States, Italy and Spain. Sources were T cells, B-cell-depleted T cells, or PBMCs; the material itself was cDNA or gDNA.

In the source study's methods: Reference gene primer amplification yielded estimated nucleated cell counts. Only in-frame clones appear in the TCRdb table, and some are missing; sequencing was by immunoSEQ multiplex PCR. That table furnishes V, J and clone size, whereas the DNA furnished D and trimming. The table records about 120,000 clones, approximately 90% of them present only once. Specimen: peripheral blood. The source of this sequence is a man aged 65-85 years with active or convalescent COVID-19.

The CDR3 nucleotides read TGTGCCAGCAGGGCTGTCTCCTACGAGCAGTACTTC. Protein product: CASRAVSYEQYF. The chain employs TRBV28 and TRBJ2-7; D unresolved. The V gene's germline CDR1 is MDHEN and CDR2 SYDVKM. The CDR3 loop spans 12 amino acids. The ends were cut back, 6 bases at V and 0 bases at J, with 6 bases in the middle. Supplemented by reference TRBV28 and TRBJ2-7, the full variable domain reads DVKVTQSSRYLVKRTGEKVFLECVQDMDHENMFWYRQDPGLGLRLIYFSYDVKMKEKGDIPEGYSVSREKKERFSLILESASTNQTSMYLCASRAVSYEQYFGPGTRLTVT.